This T cell receptor beta chain was documented in a study of cytomegalovirus exposure and HLA in healthy donors. Only in-frame clones appear in the TCRdb table, and some are missing; sequencing was by immunoSEQ multiplex PCR. The sample consists of some 240,000 clones, more than 75% of them appearing once. CDR1 is ENHRY and CDR2 is SYGVKD in the germline V gene. V lost 11 bases and J lost 9; bases outside the gene matches: 11. CDR3 length: 14 residues. Study-wide results and caveats: Specificity for CMV antigens was confirmed in vitro for three of the CMV-associated chains. Cytomegalovirus association was listed for about 170 TCR beta chains.

This clone has only a few counts. Antigen: not known. This clonotype was obtained from a woman aged 25 to 39 in good health and CMV-seropositive. What was sequenced was PBMCs. The chain uses TRBV10-3 and TRBJ2-1, with 12 bases matching TRBD1. CDR3 bases: TGTGCCGCGCAAGCGGGACAGGGGGCAATTGAGCAGTTCTTC. Translated: CAAQAGQGAIEQFF.